Listed here is a single T cell receptor beta chain. Per the original data handling: For nucleated cells, counts were estimated from reference gene primer amplification. The table came from immunoSEQ multiplex PCR; TCRdb's copy has only in-frame clones and leaves some out. That table supplies the V and J calls and clone size; D and trimming were determined from the DNA. The data contain more than 100,000 clones, around three quarters of them singletons. The sample originates from a study of blood T cell repertoires in COVID-19. Study summary: Samples of COVID-19 (acute and convalescent) were obtained from the United States, Italy and Spain. PBMCs, B-cell-depleted T cells, or T cells were the source of the cDNA or gDNA that made up the material.

CDR1 is SGHTA, CDR2 FQGNSA, per germline. The length of the CDR3 is 14 residues. Losses at the gene ends were 5 bases for V and 5 bases for J; bases not matched to a gene: 5. The material sequenced was peripheral blood. The source is an elderly woman with acute or convalescent COVID-19. The chain is built from TRBV7-2 and TRBJ1-2; 10 positions agree with TRBD1. Here the CDR3 reads CASSPPGQGYGYTF. Written as DNA, the CDR3 is TGTGCCAGCAGCCCACCGGGACAGGGGTATGGCTACACCTTC. The full variable domain, rest sourced from reference TRBV7-2 and TRBJ1-2, is GAGVSQSPSNKVTEKGKDVELRCDPISGHTALYWYRQSLGQGLEFLIYFQGNSAPDKSGLPSDRFSAERTGGSVSTLTIQRTQQEDSAVYLCASSPPGQGYGYTFGSGTRLTVV.